Detailed here is one T cell receptor (beta chain). The data are from a study of blood T cell repertoires in COVID-19. Looking at the study overall: COVID-19 samples from acute and convalescent phases originated in the United States, Italy and Spain. The analysed material was cDNA or gDNA that came from T cells, B-cell-depleted T cells, or PBMCs.

V was pared by 5 bases and J by 0 bases, with 7 bases between. The germline V gene has CDR1 MNHEY and CDR2 SMNVEV (reference sequence). This CDR3 has 14 amino acids. As originally analysed: Nucleated cell counts were estimated from reference gene primer amplification. This table comes from immunoSEQ multiplex PCR, and its TCRdb copy is limited to in-frame clones, with some not included. From that table come the V and J calls and clone size; the DNA was used to work out D and trimming. The repertoire includes about 97,000 clones, just over 85% of them detected once, and around 2% sits in the top ten. The source material was peripheral blood. This chain uses TRBV27 with TRBJ2-2; D is uncertain. This receptor was obtained from a man in his fifties or sixties with COVID-19, enrolled during active disease. The CDR3 sequence: CASSIRANTGELFF. In nucleotides, the CDR3 is TGTGCCAGCAGTATCCGGGCGAACACCGGGGAGCTGTTTTTT.